This T cell receptor (beta chain) was captured in a study of PD-1 blockade in classical Hodgkin lymphoma. Per germline, CDR1 MNHEY and CDR2 SVGAGI. The CDR3 consists of 14 residues. With 0 bases removed from V and 7 bases from J, the gap between germline ends came to 7 bases. Overall study results and limits: Newly diagnosed patients had baseline TCR diversity that was reportedly lower than that of healthy donors. Complete responders entered with baseline diversity on par with newly diagnosed patients, the results showed.

Remarks on this clone: Its target is not known.

The time point: cycle 4 day 1 (C4D1), after 6 weeks of nivolumab. Following autologous stem cell transplantation, relapse occurred in every patient, and exposure to brentuximab vedotin varied. Relapsed/refractory classical Hodgkin lymphoma patients had complete, partial or progressive responses. Measured with immunoSEQ multiplex PCR; TCRdb has only the in-frame clones, and not every one. Of about 93,000 clones in the sample, more than 70% are singletons; the top ten hold 9.4%. V and J are TRBV6-5 and TRBJ1-6; D unclear. Sequenced here: peripheral blood mononuclear cells (PBMCs), sampled before the fourth cycle of nivolumab. This sequence originates from a human donor with classical Hodgkin lymphoma. DNA of the CDR3: TGTGCCAGCAGTTACTCCGAGGCGAATTCACCCCTCCACTTT. Its translation is CASSYSEANSPLHF.